The clone carrying this T cell receptor (beta chain) was counted once. The antigen is unknown. The authors ran a second PCR of 7 to 11 cycles using a sample-barcoded 5' primer and a J-beta primer mix. MiXCR was run by TCRdb on the 5' RACE reads, yielding one entry per CDR3 protein. This sample yields roughly 1.5 million distinct CDR3 sequences, of which about 45% are seen a single time; 4% belongs to the top ten. Germline V gene data show CDR1 as SQVTM and CDR2 as ANQGSEA. V shed 4 bases and J shed 0 bases, with 13 bases lying between them. The CDR3 loop spans 15 amino acids. The data belong to a study of blood T cells in healthy people across ages. General observations from the study: Underestimates were what the diversity estimates from one million T cells were considered to be.

The rearrangement joins TRBV29-1 to TRBJ2-1; D call uncertain. The receptor's source is a woman aged 18-29 years in good health. The specimen sequenced was blood. The CDR3 nucleotides are TGCAGCGTTGTGTTGGGTGCTAGCTCCTACAATGAGCAGTTCTTC. Translating it yields CSVVLGASSYNEQFF.